The 13 T cell receptor beta chains reported below all come from one sample, sequenced in a study of blood T cell repertoires in COVID-19. TCRdb's copy holds only in-frame clones and misses some; the assay was immunoSEQ multiplex PCR. This table has a few hundred thousand clones, approximately 89% appearing once. Input material: PBMCs or T cells enriched from blood (not recorded which). The receptor source for this set is a woman aged 40 to 50 with acute COVID-19.

This chain joins TRBV9 and TRBJ1-6; D ambiguous. Trimming removed 0 bases at V and 6 bases at J, with 13 bases between. The CDR3 spans 16 residues. The V gene's germline CDR1 is SGDLS and CDR2 YYNGEE. In DNA form, the CDR3 reads TGTGCCAGCAGCGTAGCGGAGGGTGGCTCTAATTCACCCCTCCACTTT. Encoded protein: CASSVAEGGSNSPLHF.

CDR3 protein: CAWSTSSGYTDTQYF. CDR3 DNA sequence: TGTGCCTGGAGTACGTCTAGCGGTTACACAGATACGCAGTATTTT. V usage is TRBV30 and J usage is TRBJ2-3; 7 nucleotides agree with TRBD2. The CDR3 is made up of 15 amino acids. With V trimmed by 2 bases and J by 2 bases, 7 bases remained unmatched. Germline CDR1 and CDR2: GTSNPN and SVGIG (reference sequence).

This chain uses TRBV7-2 with TRBJ2-1, with 10 nucleotides matching TRBD2. The CDR3 spans 14 residues. Germline V gene sequence: CDR1 SGHTA, CDR2 FQGNSA. Losses at the gene ends were 2 bases for V and 9 bases for J; bases not matched to a gene: 4. The CDR3 DNA sequence: TGTGCCAGCAGCTTAAGCGGGGGGGCTGTTGAGCAGTTCTTC. Amino acids: CASSLSGGAVEQFF.

This sequence joins TRBV29-1 and TRBJ2-5; 13 bases are shared with TRBD2. This CDR3 contains 13 residues. Losses at the gene ends were 6 bases for V and 4 bases for J; bases not matched to a gene: 2. The V gene's germline CDR1 is SQVTM and CDR2 ANQGSEA. The DNA for the CDR3 is TGCAGCGTGCGGACTAGCGGGAGAGAGACCCAGTACTTC. Encoded protein: CSVRTSGRETQYF.

The chain couples TRBV10-3 to TRBJ1-6; D is possibly TRBD1 (6 bases). The germline V gene has CDR1 ENHRY and CDR2 SYGVKD. V lost 6 bases, J lost 6 bases, and 15 bases lay in between. The CDR3 length is 15 residues. CDR3 sequence (DNA): TGTGCCATCAGACCCGAGCAGGGGACTAATTCACCCCTCCACTTT. Its translation is CAIRPEQGTNSPLHF.

The chain couples TRBV21-1 to TRBJ1-1; the table's D call TRBD1 went unverified against the DNA. TRBV21-1 is assigned pseudogene status. This CDR3 spans 13 amino acids. The CDR3 DNA reads TGTGCCAGCAGCCAGGGGGCAAGGACTGAAGCTTTCTTT. Translated: CASSQGARTEAFF.

The J gene is TRBJ1-2, the V gene TRBV3-1 (or the pseudogene TRBV3-2), with 9 bases lining up with TRBD1. CDR3 length: 15 residues. Germline values: CDR1 LGHDT, CDR2 YNNKEL (reference sequence). J gave up 5 bases and V 3 bases, and 7 bases lay outside the gene matches. CDR3 protein: CASSHYTGTGYGYTF. The CDR3 DNA reads TGTGCCAGCAGCCACTACACGGGGACAGGGTATGGCTACACCTTC.

This rearrangement joins TRBV7-2 to TRBJ2-1; D may be TRBD2 (7 bases). V dropped 5 bases and J dropped 1 base, with 18 bases sitting between them. Per germline, CDR1 SGHTA and CDR2 FQGNSA. CDR3 length: 17 amino acids. The CDR3 reads CASSVPGRGLSYNEQFF. The CDR3, as DNA: TGTGCCAGCAGCGTACCCGGGCGGGGGCTTTCCTACAATGAGCAGTTCTTC.

This clone was seen more than once but under ten times. The chain uses TRBV29-1 and TRBJ2-3; TRBD1 agrees at 8 bases. The junction had 8 bases not matched to a gene; V was cut back by 5 bases and J by 4 bases. CDR3 length equals 14 residues. Germline loops: CDR1 SQVTM, CDR2 ANQGSEA. CDR3: CSVTGGSSADTQYF. The CDR3 DNA sequence: TGCAGCGTTACAGGGGGTTCCTCCGCAGATACGCAGTATTTT.

The V gene is TRBV5-4, the J gene TRBJ2-6; D may be TRBD2 (7 bases). The CDR3 length is 14 residues. CDR1 and CDR2 from the germline V gene are SGHNT and YYREEE (reference sequence). V dropped 10 bases and J dropped 12 bases, with 23 bases sitting between them. The CDR3 loop is CAGGGSQIIGVLTF. The CDR3 nucleotides read TGTGCCGGCGGGGGCTCTCAGATTATCGGCGTCCTGACTTTC.

The CDR3 bases are TGTGCCAGCCCCCCCGGGGGGGGTTCCTCCTACGAGCAGTACGTC. Encoded protein: CASPPGGGSSYEQYV. V gene TRBV5-3 combines with J gene TRBJ2-7, with 8 bases matching TRBD2. TRBV5-3 is annotated as an ORF whose role is uncertain. Trimming removed 8 bases from V and 0 bases from J; junction bases left unmatched: 10. The CDR3 extends over 15 amino acids.

V usage is TRBV11-2 and J usage is TRBJ2-1; 8 bases agree with TRBD1. The CDR3 covers 13 residues. Germline lookup yields CDR1 SGHAT and CDR2 FQNNGV. V was pared by 1 base and J by 15 bases, with 8 bases of the junction left unmatched. The CDR3 sequence: CASSLVSGQGAFF. The CDR3 DNA follows: TGTGCCAGCAGCTTAGTGAGCGGGCAGGGGGCGTTCTTC.

This rearrangement joins TRBV24-1 to TRBJ1-5, with TRBD1 matching over 7 bases. Germline trimming cut 9 bases from V and 9 bases from J; bases unmatched to any gene: 10. The CDR3 loop spans 13 amino acids. Germline CDR1 reads KGHDR; CDR2 reads SFDVKD. The CDR3 sequence is CATYPDHRGPQHF. The CDR3 DNA sequence: TGTGCCACCTACCCAGACCACAGGGGGCCCCAGCATTTT.